This T cell receptor beta chain was documented in a study of T cells in localized non-small cell lung cancer. Whole-study results and caveats: Higher adjacent-lung clonality was associated with shorter survival. There were a median roughly 60 of the top 100 tumor clones appearing in adjacent lung. Since sequencing was restricted to only one region of the tumor, intratumor heterogeneity remains a possibility. Highest T cell clonality was seen in uninvolved adjacent lung, surpassing that measured in tumor.

Repertoires were generated with immunoSEQ multiplex PCR, while TCRdb's copy carries only in-frame clones and drops some. Of some 140,000 clones listed, 89% are singletons. Note on this clone: Its matching antigen is unknown.

The germline CDR1 and CDR2 sequences are SGHVS and FQNEAQ. This CDR3 has 15 amino acids. Trimming pared 5 bases from V and 0 bases from J, leaving 11 bases between. This receptor was taken from a female donor of 60 years or more with stage I lung adenocarcinoma. The sample here was peripheral blood, taken before any cancer treatment. The V call is TRBV7-8, the J call TRBJ1-5; D is unclear. The CDR3 nucleotides are TGTGCCAGCAGCCTATCCCCCACTAGCAATCAGCCCCAGCATTTT. Translated: CASSLSPTSNQPQHF.